These T cell receptor beta chains were read from a single sample in a study of blood T cell repertoires in COVID-19. Only in-frame clones appear in the TCRdb table, and some are missing; sequencing was by immunoSEQ multiplex PCR. The top ten clones hold around 3% of a sample with fewer than 300,000 clones, 81% of them seen once. Sequencing used peripheral blood. The receptors derive from a woman aged 60-75 years with active or convalescent COVID-19. The CDR3 runs from the conserved cysteine through the conserved F or W. D genes are given only for firm matches. Some rows mark clone size as missing; the rest say once, few, many or name a class of expanded clone.

>few|NA|TRBV5-1|TRBJ2-3
CASSLDKTQYF
TGCGCCAGCAGCTTGGACAAGACGCAGTATTTT
>NA|NA|TRBV27|TRBJ2-1
CASSTRSFNEQFF
TGTGCCAGCAGTACCCGGTCCTTCAATGAGCAGTTCTTC
>NA|NA|TRBV2|TRBJ1-1
CASRLSTNTEAFF
TGTGCCAGCAGGTTATCTACGAACACTGAAGCTTTCTTT
>few|TRBD2|TRBV19|TRBJ2-5
CASSAGLARETQYF
TGTGCCAGTAGTGCCGGACTAGCCCGGGAGACCCAGTACTTC
>once|NA|TRBV9|TRBJ1-6
CASSAGGASSYNSPLHF
TGTGCCAGCAGCGCCGGGGGGGCGAGCTCCTATAATTCACCCCTCCACTTT
>NA|NA|TRBV24-1|TRBJ2-1
CATSDPPYNEQFF
TGTGCCACCAGTGACCCTCCGTACAATGAGCAGTTCTTC
>NA|NA|TRBV5-1|TRBJ1-6
CASTGTSPENSPLHF
TGCGCCAGCACTGGGACTTCTCCGGAGAATTCACCCCTCCACTTT
>NA|NA|TRBV4-1|TRBJ1-4
CASSQFSGDNEKLFF
TGCGCCAGCAGCCAGTTTTCCGGGGATAATGAAAAACTGTTTTTT
>NA|NA|TRBV28|TRBJ2-3
CASSLVISTDTQYF
TGTGCCAGCAGTTTAGTTATTAGCACAGATACGCAGTATTTT
>NA|TRBD1|TRBV7-6|TRBJ1-2
CASSPNIGQGSYGYTF
TGTGCCAGCAGCCCTAACATAGGACAGGGGAGCTATGGCTACACCTTC
>NA|NA|TRBV18|TRBJ2-2
CASSQLQGTGELFF
TGTGCCAGCTCGCAACTTCAGGGCACCGGGGAGCTGTTTTTT
>NA|TRBD1|TRBV19|TRBJ1-3
CASSPGTGVSGNTIYF
TGTGCCAGTAGTCCCGGGACAGGGGTCTCTGGAAACACCATATATTTT
>NA|TRBD2|TRBV18|TRBJ2-1
CASSPSGGAPSSYNEQFF
TGTGCCAGCTCACCTAGCGGGGGGGCGCCAAGCTCCTACAATGAGCAGTTCTTC
>once|TRBD1|TRBV5-6|TRBJ2-6
CASSFFGQGATGANVLTF
TGTGCCAGCAGCTTTTTTGGACAGGGGGCGACTGGGGCCAACGTCCTGACTTTC
>NA|NA|TRBV2|TRBJ2-1
CASTEEPGPDEQFF
TGTGCCAGCACCGAGGAACCAGGGCCCGATGAGCAGTTCTTC
>NA|TRBD1|TRBV7-8|TRBJ1-2
CASSPDRERGGYTF
TGTGCCAGCAGTCCGGACAGGGAAAGGGGTGGCTACACCTTC
>NA|NA|TRBV5-1|TRBJ1-1
CASRGAGRLNTEAFF
TGCGCCAGCAGGGGAGCCGGACGGCTGAACACTGAAGCTTTCTTT
>few|NA|TRBV11-2|TRBJ2-6
CASSRNQDSGANVLTF
TGTGCCAGCAGCCGGAACCAGGACTCTGGGGCCAACGTCCTGACTTTC
>NA|NA|TRBV20-1|TRBJ1-2
CSARDRYGYTF
TGCAGTGCTAGAGATCGCTATGGCTACACCTTC
>NA|TRBD1|TRBV5-4|TRBJ2-1
CASSPHGQGYNEQFF
TGTGCCAGCAGCCCCCACGGACAGGGATACAATGAGCAGTTCTTC
>few|NA|TRBV12-3/TRBV12-4|TRBJ1-2
CASGRTVLGYTF
TGTGCCAGCGGACGGACAGTTTTGGGCTACACCTTC
>NA|NA|TRBV5-8|TRBJ1-1
CASSFGENTEAFF
TGTGCCAGCAGCTTCGGGGAGAACACTGAAGCTTTCTTT